This T cell receptor (beta chain) appears in the sequencing data of a study of cytomegalovirus exposure and HLA in healthy donors. Study conclusions and caveats: Using the classifier, cytomegalovirus status was reportedly diagnosed with high specificity and sensitivity. TCR beta sequences numbering around 15,000 were associated with HLA alleles at 0.05 false discovery rate in a later analysis.

The CDR3 contains 16 residues. The junction had 12 bases not matched to a gene; V was cut back by 5 bases and J by 7 bases. Germline CDR1 is MNHNY and CDR2 is SVGAGI (reference sequence). Of note for this clone: The antigen is undetermined.

Amplification used 60 Vbeta primers and 13 Jbeta primers. Sequenced by immunoSEQ multiplex PCR; TCRdb stores in-frame clones only, minus some. The repertoire holds under 200,000 clones, with more than 70% as singletons. The receptor's source is a male donor in good health and CMV-seronegative. V is TRBV6-6 and J is TRBJ2-5, with 11 bases fitting TRBD1. The material sequenced was PBMCs. The CDR3 loop is CASSRSGQGALGTQYF. CDR3 DNA sequence: TGTGCCAGCAGTCGGAGCGGACAGGGGGCTTTAGGGACCCAGTACTTC.